The T cell receptor beta chain under discussion was sequenced for a study of blood T cell repertoires in COVID-19. Study details: Whether acute or convalescent, the COVID-19 samples came from the United States, Italy and Spain. PBMCs, B-cell-depleted T cells, or T cells were the source of the cDNA or gDNA that made up the material.

The length of the CDR3 is 13 residues. V lost 2 bases and J 7 bases, leaving 9 bases between the germline ends. Germline lookup yields CDR1 SEHNR and CDR2 FQNEAQ (reference sequence). This clone was seen a handful of times. In the original analysis: The authors estimated nucleated cell counts from reference gene primer amplification. Using immunoSEQ multiplex PCR, the repertoire was profiled, and TCRdb retains in-frame clones only, with some absent. The DNA was the basis for D and trimming; V, J and clone size are from that table. The table shows around 240,000 clones, with 84% occurring only once. This chain uses TRBV7-9 with TRBJ1-5; D remains ambiguous. The sequenced sample was peripheral blood. This TCR came from a woman aged 40-49 years who had recovered from COVID-19. The CDR3 region has the DNA TGTGCCAGCAGCTTATCAGGCGGGCAGCCCCAGCATTTT. This sequence encodes CASSLSGGQPQHF. The full variable domain, its missing parts supplied by reference TRBV7-9 and TRBJ1-5, is DTGVSQNPRHKITKRGQNVTFRCDPISEHNRLYWYRQTLGQGPEFLTYFQNEAQLEKSRLLSDRFSAERPKGSFSTLEIQRTEQGDSAMYLCASSLSGGQPQHFGDGTRLSIL.